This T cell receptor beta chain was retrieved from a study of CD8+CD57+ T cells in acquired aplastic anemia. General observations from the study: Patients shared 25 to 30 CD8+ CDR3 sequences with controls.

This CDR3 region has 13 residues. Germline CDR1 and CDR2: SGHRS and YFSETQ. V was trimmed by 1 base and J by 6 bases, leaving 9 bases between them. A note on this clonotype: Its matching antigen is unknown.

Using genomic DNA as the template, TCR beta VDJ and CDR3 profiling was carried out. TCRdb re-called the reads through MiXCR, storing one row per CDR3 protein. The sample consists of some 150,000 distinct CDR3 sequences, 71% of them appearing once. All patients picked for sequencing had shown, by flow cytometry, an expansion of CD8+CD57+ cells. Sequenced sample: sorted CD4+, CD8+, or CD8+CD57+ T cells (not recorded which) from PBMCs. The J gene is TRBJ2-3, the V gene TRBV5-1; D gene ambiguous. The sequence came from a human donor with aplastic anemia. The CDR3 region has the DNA TGCGCCAGCAGCTTGCCAAATGAGGATACGCAGTATTTT. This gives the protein CASSLPNEDTQYF.